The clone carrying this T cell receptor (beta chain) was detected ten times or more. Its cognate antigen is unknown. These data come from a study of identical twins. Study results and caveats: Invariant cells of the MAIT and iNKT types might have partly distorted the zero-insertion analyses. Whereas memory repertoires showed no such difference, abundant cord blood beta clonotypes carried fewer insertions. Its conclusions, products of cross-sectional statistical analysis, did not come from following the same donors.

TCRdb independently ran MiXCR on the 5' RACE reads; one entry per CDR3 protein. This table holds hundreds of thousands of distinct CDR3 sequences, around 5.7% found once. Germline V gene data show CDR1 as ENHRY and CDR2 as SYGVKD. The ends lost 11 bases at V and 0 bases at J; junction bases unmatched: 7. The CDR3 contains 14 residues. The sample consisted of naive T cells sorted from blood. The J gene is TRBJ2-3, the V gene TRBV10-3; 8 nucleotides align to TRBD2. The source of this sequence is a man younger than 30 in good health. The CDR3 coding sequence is TGTGCCGCTTCCGGGACTAGGAGCACAGATACGCAGTATTTT. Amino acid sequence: CAASGTRSTDTQYF.